These T cell receptor beta chains were read from a single sample in a study of OX40 agonist ivuxolimab in advanced cancers. Some clones are missing from TCRdb's copy, which holds only in-frame ones; the method was immunoSEQ multiplex PCR. The sample carries tens of thousands of clones, about 93% recorded once. Sequencing used CD4+ or CD8+ T cells sorted from blood, obtained in a trial of the OX40 agonist ivuxolimab. The receptor source for this set is an adult with an advanced solid tumor such as melanoma, head and neck, liver or kidney cancer. The CDR3 runs from the conserved cysteine through the conserved F or W. The order of the fields is J gene, V gene, D gene, clone size, CDR3 protein, CDR3 DNA. A D gene is named only where the DNA matches it firmly. Clone size is shown for a subset of rows, as once, few, many or a class of expanded clone.

TRBJ2-4 TRBV4-2 NA once CASSQDLGGPTSGNIQYF TGTGCCAGCAGCCAAGATCTGGGGGGGCCTACTTCGGGTAACATTCAGTACTTC
TRBJ2-7 TRBV7-6 TRBD1 NA CASSSPRDRGSRGQYF TGTGCCAGCAGCTCTCCTCGGGACAGGGGGTCGAGGGGGCAGTACTTC
TRBJ2-6 TRBV5-8 NA NA CASSRGLPSSGANVLTF TGTGCCAGCAGCCGGGGGCTACCAAGCTCTGGGGCCAACGTCCTGACTTTC
TRBJ2-7 TRBV7-9 TRBD2 NA CASSLRLAGVNEQYF TGTGCCAGCAGCCTAAGACTAGCGGGAGTAAACGAGCAGTACTTC
TRBJ1-1 TRBV5-1 NA NA CASSLFGATGTEAFF TGCGCCAGCAGCTTATTCGGGGCTACCGGCACTGAAGCTTTCTTT
TRBJ1-4 TRBV5-1 TRBD1 once CASSAWDRQNEKLFF TGCGCCAGCAGCGCCTGGGACAGACAAAATGAAAAACTGTTTTTT
TRBJ1-6 TRBV6-5 NA once CASRFGSSYNSPLHF TGTGCCAGCAGGTTTGGAAGCTCCTATAATTCACCCCTCCACTTT
TRBJ2-1 TRBV7-9 TRBD2 NA CASTNPRASGIGYNEQFF TGTGCCAGCACCAATCCCCGGGCTAGCGGGATTGGTTACAATGAGCAGTTCTTC
TRBJ2-7 TRBV15 TRBD1 NA CATSSRTGGGFEQYF TGTGCCACCAGCTCCCGGACAGGGGGTGGGTTCGAGCAGTACTTC
TRBJ2-1 TRBV19 NA NA CASSKGGTEPWQSDYNEQFF TGTGCCAGTAGTAAAGGGGGGACAGAACCCTGGCAGTCGGACTACAATGAGCAGTTCTTC
TRBJ1-1 TRBV6-4 NA NA CASSEQQSTEAFF TGTGCCAGCAGTGAGCAGCAGAGCACTGAAGCTTTCTTT
TRBJ2-7 TRBV19 NA NA CASSDTLGSSYEQYF TGTGCCAGTAGTGATACACTAGGGAGCTCCTACGAGCAGTACTTC
TRBJ1-3 TRBV19 NA once CASSAGYSGNTIYF TGTGCCAGCAGTGCTGGCTACTCTGGAAACACCATATATTTT
TRBJ2-3 TRBV18 TRBD2 few CASSPPGLAGFTDTQYF TGTGCCAGCTCACCCCCGGGGCTAGCGGGGTTCACAGATACGCAGTATTTT
TRBJ2-3 TRBV5-1 TRBD2 NA CASSSSGGLDTQYF TGCGCCAGCAGCTCCAGCGGGGGGTTAGATACGCAGTATTTT
TRBJ2-1 TRBV19 TRBD2 NA CASSTPFTSGRYNEQFF TGTGCCAGTAGTACCCCCTTTACTAGCGGGAGGTACAATGAGCAGTTCTTC
TRBJ2-1 TRBV19 NA NA CASTFLNEQFF TGTGCCAGTACCTTTCTCAATGAGCAGTTCTTC
TRBJ2-1 TRBV6-5 TRBD2 NA CASRAAGEGGEQFF TGTGCCAGCAGGGCGGCGGGAGAAGGAGGTGAGCAGTTCTTC
TRBJ2-3 TRBV28 NA NA CASSLGGGHTDTQYF TGTGCCAGCAGCCTTGGGGGGGGACACACAGATACGCAGTATTTT
TRBJ2-3 TRBV6-4 NA NA CASNAPGRPRSDTQYF TGTGCCAGCAATGCTCCGGGACGTCCAAGATCCGATACGCAGTATTTT
TRBJ2-5 TRBV10-3 NA once CAINSGPGGETQYF TGTGCCATCAACTCCGGGCCTGGGGGGGAGACCCAGTACTTC
TRBJ1-1 TRBV4-2 NA NA CASSQEYRVNTEAFF TGTGCCAGCAGCCAAGAGTACAGGGTAAACACTGAAGCTTTCTTT
TRBJ1-1 TRBV5-1 NA once CASSLDRNTEAFF TGCGCCAGCAGCTTGGACAGAAACACTGAAGCTTTCTTT
TRBJ2-2 TRBV19 NA NA CASSTQGSTGELFF TGTGCCAGTAGTACGCAGGGAAGCACCGGGGAGCTGTTTTTT
TRBJ2-5 TRBV2 TRBD2 NA CASSEGWASGLQETQYF TGTGCCAGCAGTGAAGGATGGGCTAGCGGGCTTCAAGAGACCCAGTACTTC
TRBJ2-1 TRBV9 NA NA CASSVGGLNEQFF TGTGCCAGCAGCGTAGGAGGACTCAATGAGCAGTTCTTC
TRBJ1-1 TRBV5-4 TRBD1 few CASSVGGQARGAFF TGTGCCAGCAGCGTAGGGGGACAGGCCCGGGGAGCTTTCTTT
TRBJ2-5 TRBV5-1 TRBD2 NA CASSSGTSGGRETQYF TGCGCCAGCAGCTCAGGGACTAGCGGGGGCCGAGAGACCCAGTACTTC
TRBJ2-5 TRBV19 NA NA CASTFAGTAGETQYF TGTGCCAGTACCTTCGCTGGGACAGCGGGAGAGACCCAGTACTTC
TRBJ2-5 TRBV11-2 NA NA CASSLELASWETQYF TGTGCCAGCAGCTTAGAACTAGCTTCATGGGAGACCCAGTACTTC
TRBJ1-5 TRBV6-6 NA NA CASSYWGGSDQPQHF TGTGCCAGCAGTTACTGGGGGGGGAGCGATCAGCCCCAGCATTTT
TRBJ2-3 TRBV6-1 NA once CAATRTDTQYF TGTGCCGCAACACGCACAGATACGCAGTATTTT